Listed below are T cell receptor beta chains from one sample, sequenced in a study of shared clonotypes between healthy human individuals. This table comes from immunoSEQ multiplex PCR, and its TCRdb copy is limited to in-frame clones, with some not included. This table has around 2,000,000 clones, 85% to 95% appearing once. Material: naive CD8+ T cells from PBMCs. These TCRs come from a man aged 18 to 30 in good health. Some clones in this sample may be carry-over from other donors' samples. Each CDR3 is given with its conserved first and last residue. The D gene is left open where the match is weak. A clone size is listed for some rows: how often the clone was seen (once, few, many), or a class if it is expanded.

CDR3 protein	CDR3 DNA	J gene	clone size	V gene	D gene
CSVVARFRSSYNEQFF	TGCAGCGTTGTAGCCAGGTTTAGGAGCTCCTACAATGAGCAGTTCTTC	TRBJ2-1	-	TRBV29-1	-
CASYGTVSYNEQFF	TGTGCCAGCTACGGGACGGTGTCCTACAATGAGCAGTTCTTC	TRBJ2-1	-	TRBV2	-
CASSYLLRATPYEQYF	TGTGCCAGCAGTTACTTACTCCGGGCCACACCTTACGAGCAGTACTTC	TRBJ2-7	-	TRBV6-5	-
CASSFRRLGVYGYTF	TGTGCCAGCAGTTTCAGACGTCTGGGCGTCTATGGCTACACCTTC	TRBJ1-2	-	TRBV27	-
CASSLLREVYTF	TGTGCCAGCAGCTTATTGAGGGAGGTCTACACCTTC	TRBJ1-2	-	TRBV7-9	-
CASSPPGLAVFYEQYF	TGTGCCAGCTCACCCCCGGGACTAGCGGTATTCTACGAGCAGTACTTC	TRBJ2-7	once	TRBV18	TRBD2
CSARGGPAKNIQYF	TGCAGCGCGAGGGGGGGTCCGGCCAAAAACATTCAGTACTTC	TRBJ2-4	few	TRBV29-1	-
CASSVGTGGGYEQYF	TGTGCCAGCAGTGTAGGGACAGGGGGAGGGTACGAGCAGTACTTC	TRBJ2-7	-	TRBV25-1	TRBD1
CASSRLAGEYNEQFF	TGTGCCAGCAGCCGACTAGCGGGAGAGTACAATGAGCAGTTCTTC	TRBJ2-1	-	TRBV14	TRBD2
CAIKGWVSGANVLTF	TGTGCCATCAAAGGCTGGGTCTCTGGGGCCAACGTCCTGACTTTC	TRBJ2-6	-	TRBV10-3	-
CASSEAWVLGSEQYF	TGTGCCAGCAGTGAAGCGTGGGTCTTAGGCTCCGAGCAGTACTTC	TRBJ2-7	-	TRBV2	-
CASSLVGVPGYEQYF	TGTGCCAGCAGCTTAGTGGGAGTCCCGGGCTACGAGCAGTACTTC	TRBJ2-7	-	TRBV7-8	-
CASSPLGEGIRQYF	TGTGCCAGCAGTCCTCTGGGTGAGGGTATTCGGCAGTACTTC	TRBJ2-7	-	TRBV27	-
CASGSPHRETQYF	TGTGCCAGCGGGTCTCCTCACAGGGAGACCCAGTACTTC	TRBJ2-5	-	TRBV27	-
CASSPFGTSGRAGSQETQYF	TGTGCCAGCAGCCCCTTCGGGACTAGCGGGAGGGCGGGGAGCCAAGAGACCCAGTACTTC	TRBJ2-5	-	TRBV9	TRBD2
CASSEAREWNTGELFF	TGTGCCAGCAGTGAAGCGAGGGAGTGGAACACCGGGGAGCTGTTTTTT	TRBJ2-2	-	TRBV2	-
CASSLGAGGPSDTQYF	TGTGCCAGCAGCTTAGGAGCGGGAGGGCCCTCAGATACGCAGTATTTT	TRBJ2-3	-	TRBV7-2	TRBD2
CATSSETGLLREQYF	TGTGCCACCAGCTCCGAAACGGGGCTTCTGCGCGAGCAGTACTTC	TRBJ2-7	-	TRBV15	-
CASRWDRDHNEQFF	TGTGCCAGCAGGTGGGACAGAGACCACAATGAGCAGTTCTTC	TRBJ2-1	-	TRBV28	TRBD1
CASSLAGTYEQYF	TGTGCCAGCAGTTTGGCGGGAACCTACGAGCAGTACTTC	TRBJ2-7	-	TRBV28	-
CASSNRVGYEQYF	TGTGCCAGCAGCAACAGGGTGGGGTACGAGCAGTACTTC	TRBJ2-7	-	TRBV2	-
CASSSGLAYEQYF	TGTGCCAGCAGCTCCGGTCTAGCCTACGAGCAGTACTTC	TRBJ2-7	-	TRBV7-9	-
CAILGTGNYGYTF	TGTGCCATCTTGGGGACCGGAAACTATGGCTACACCTTC	TRBJ1-2	-	TRBV28	-
CASSRDRGKSYEQYF	TGTGCCAGTAGTAGGGACAGGGGGAAGTCCTACGAGCAGTACTTC	TRBJ2-7	-	TRBV19	TRBD1
CASSLGQADEKLFF	TGTGCCAGCAGCTTAGGCCAGGCGGATGAAAAACTGTTTTTT	TRBJ1-4	-	TRBV7-9	-
CASSPSVGSIRELFF	TGCGCCAGCAGCCCCAGCGTGGGCTCGATCCGGGAGCTGTTTTTT	TRBJ2-2	-	TRBV4-3	-
CASGYGGDYQPQHF	TGTGCCAGCGGTTACGGGGGGGACTATCAGCCCCAGCATTTT	TRBJ1-5	few	TRBV2	-
CASSPASGGSEKLFF	TGTGCCAGCAGTCCGGCATCGGGCGGAAGTGAAAAACTGTTTTTT	TRBJ1-4	-	TRBV6-6	-
CASSLGYEQFF	TGTGCCAGCAGCCTAGGCTATGAGCAGTTCTTC	TRBJ2-1	once	TRBV25-1	-
CASSYPPGQPQHF	TGTGCCAGCAGTTACCCCCCGGGTCAGCCCCAGCATTTT	TRBJ1-5	-	TRBV28	-
CASSSGTSGRGYNEQFF	TGTGCCAGTAGTAGCGGGACTAGCGGGAGGGGCTACAATGAGCAGTTCTTC	TRBJ2-1	-	TRBV19	TRBD2
CSARPYYGYTF	TGCAGTGCTAGACCGTACTATGGCTACACCTTC	TRBJ1-2	-	TRBV20-1	-
CASSLRGPGELFF	TGTGCCAGCAGCTTAAGGGGTCCCGGGGAGCTGTTTTTT	TRBJ2-2	-	TRBV7-9	-